This T cell receptor (beta chain) was identified in a study of PD-1 blockade in mismatch repair-deficient tumors. General observations from the study: After pembrolizumab, tumor-resident clones rose rapidly, then generally contracted before radiologic responses.

CDR1 SNHLY and CDR2 FYNNEI come from the germline V gene. This CDR3 spans 11 amino acids. Trimming pared 6 bases from V and 4 bases from J, leaving 4 bases between. Here immunoSEQ multiplex PCR was the method, and the copy in TCRdb shows in-frame clones only, minus some. This table holds tens of thousands of clones, over 75% found once. Concerning this clone itself: As yet, its antigen is unknown.

All patients were mismatch repair deficient, assessed by either PCR or immunohistochemistry. A few pembrolizumab responders had their TCRs sequenced. The sequencing used peripheral blood, collected 12 weeks after starting pembrolizumab. The sequence came from an adult with mismatch repair-deficient cancer. The chain recombines TRBV2 with TRBJ2-1; D unclear. CDR3 sequence: CASRAYNEQFF. CDR3 DNA sequence: TGTGCCAGCAGGGCATACAATGAGCAGTTCTTC.